This T cell receptor (beta chain) was recorded in a study of blood T cell repertoires in COVID-19. For the study at large: Donors in the United States, Italy and Spain gave samples during acute or convalescent COVID-19.

Per germline, CDR1 SGDLS and CDR2 YYNGEE. After removal of 0 bases from V and 5 bases from J, the junction contained 12 bases not matched to a gene. The CDR3 extends over 18 amino acids. The age range of participants was 18 to 89 years, with residence in about two dozen US areas. Participant reports of clinical history set cohort assignment. The protocol was immunoSEQ multiplex PCR, while the TCRdb copy is restricted to in-frame clones and leaves out a portion. The sample records hundreds of thousands of clones, roughly 86% being singletons. The receptor was isolated from a woman between 40 and 55 years old with acute COVID-19. The chain has TRBV9 and TRBJ2-4, with TRBD2 identical over 9 bases. The sequenced sample was PBMCs or T cells enriched from blood (not recorded which). The CDR3 loop reads CASSVGPGGGAGENIQYF. The CDR3 DNA sequence: TGTGCCAGCAGCGTAGGACCCGGCGGGGGGGCCGGGGAAAACATTCAGTACTTC.